This T cell receptor (beta chain) derives from a study of T cells in Graves' hyperthyroidism and ophthalmopathy. Diagnostic assessment was based on clinical symptoms, serum thyroxine and TRAb, thyroid ultrasound and orbital computed tomography. The V segment lost 6 bases and the J segment 6 bases; nucleotides outside the gene matches: 11. This CDR3 spans 14 amino acids. Germline V lookup: CDR1 SGHTA, CDR2 FQGNSA. RNA transcripts were the template for amplifying TCR beta CDR3 regions. TCR CDR3 regions were first amplified by RT-PCR with HTBI primers. One entry per CDR3 protein, called by TCRdb with MiXCR from the multiplex PCR reads. This table holds roughly 600,000 distinct CDR3 sequences, more than 12% found once. This clonotype has a count of ten or more.

The gene calls are TRBV7-2 and TRBJ2-7; 7 bases agree with TRBD1. The source is a woman between 50 and 59 years old with Graves' ophthalmopathy. The sequenced material came from blood. The CDR3 coding sequence is TGTGCCAGCAGGTCCTTGGGGGACAGTTCCGAGCAGTACTTC. Translated, it gives CASRSLGDSSEQYF.